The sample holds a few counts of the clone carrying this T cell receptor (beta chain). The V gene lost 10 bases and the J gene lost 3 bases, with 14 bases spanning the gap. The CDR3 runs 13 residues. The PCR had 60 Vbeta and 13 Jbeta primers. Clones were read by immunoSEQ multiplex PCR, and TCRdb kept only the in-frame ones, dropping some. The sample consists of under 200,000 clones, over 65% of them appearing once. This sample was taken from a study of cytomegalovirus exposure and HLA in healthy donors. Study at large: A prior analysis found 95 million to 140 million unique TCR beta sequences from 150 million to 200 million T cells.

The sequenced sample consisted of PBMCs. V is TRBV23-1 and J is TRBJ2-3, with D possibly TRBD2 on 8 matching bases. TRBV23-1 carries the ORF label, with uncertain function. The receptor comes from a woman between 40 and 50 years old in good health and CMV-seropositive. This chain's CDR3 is CAIREGATDTQYF. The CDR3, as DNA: TGCGCCATCCGGGAGGGGGCTACAGATACGCAGTATTTT.